The next 10 T cell receptor beta chains were all read from a single sample in a study of T cell responses to AZD1222 COVID-19 vaccine (dated by TCRdb to about 2021). The library was made by the immunoSEQ multiplex PCR assay. TCRdb carries this immuneACCESS record with in-frame sequences only. Its versions omit some clonotypes, under half of them owing to an unresolved V gene in the studies checked, with the rest unexplained. A total of roughly 150,000 clones appear in this sample, about 89% of them only once. The ten largest clones add up to 4.5% to 6.5% of the sample. According to the study, the label for this sample's time point signals: baseline before first vaccination. The sample consisted of peripheral blood, taken on day 0 of AZD1222 vaccination. These receptors all come from an adult in good health.

This chain joins TRBV7-9 and TRBJ2-3; weak D call: TRBD2 (6 bases). Germline V lookup: CDR1 SEHNR, CDR2 FQNEAQ (reference sequence). The length of the CDR3 is 14 residues. Trimming left V 5 bases short and J 3 bases short, with 12 bases between. CDR3 nucleotides: TGTGCCAGCAGCCGGGGACTCCTTACAGATACGCAGTATTTT. Its translation is CASSRGLLTDTQYF.

This clone came up a few times. The CDR3 coding sequence is TGTGCCAGCAGCCTCGGGACAGATGGCTACACCTTC. It translates to CASSLGTDGYTF. The V gene is TRBV12-3 or TRBV12-4, the J gene TRBJ1-2; 7 bases agree with TRBD1. CDR3 length: 12 residues. With V trimmed by 6 bases and J by 6 bases, 4 bases remained unmatched.

This chain links TRBV6-5 with TRBJ2-5; 8 bases fit TRBD2. The junction had 7 bases not matched to a gene; V was cut back by 4 bases and J by 3 bases. CDR3 length: 15 amino acids. Looked up from germline, CDR1 is MNHEY and CDR2 is SVGAGI. Written as DNA, the CDR3 is TGTGCCAGCAGTTCCCGAGGGACTAGAGAAGAGACCCAGTACTTC. It specifies CASSSRGTREETQYF.

About this clone itself: The sample contains more than one DNA sequence encoding this CDR3. The rearrangement uses TRBV28 and TRBJ2-7; TRBD2 is a possible D gene (5 bases). The germline V gene has CDR1 MDHEN and CDR2 SYDVKM. V lost 6 bases, J lost 2 bases, and 14 bases lay in between. The CDR3 covers 14 residues. The DNA of the CDR3 is TGTGCCAGCAGCCTCAGCGGCCCTCCCTACGAGCAGTACTTC. Amino acid sequence: CASSLSGPPYEQYF.

This chain links TRBV24-1 with TRBJ2-7; D remains unclear. Germline V gives CDR1 KGHDR, CDR2 SFDVKD. The CDR3 extends over 13 amino acids. Trimming removed 0 bases from V and 3 bases from J, with 5 bases in between. CDR3 bases: TGTGCCACCAGTGATTTGTGGAGCTACGAGCAGTACTTC. Translating gives CATSDLWSYEQYF.

The V and J genes are TRBV3-1 (or the pseudogene TRBV3-2) and TRBJ2-3; 7 bases fit TRBD2. The V and J ends lost 4 bases and 4 bases, in that order; junction bases with no gene match: 2. Per the germline V gene, CDR1 is LGHDT and CDR2 is YNNKEL (reference sequence). The CDR3 totals 13 residues. Written as DNA, the CDR3 is TGTGCCAGCAGCCTTAGCGGGTCAGATACGCAGTATTTT. As protein: CASSLSGSDTQYF.

CDR3 in amino acids: CASRETVLGSGANVLTF. In DNA form, the CDR3 reads TGTGCCAGCAGAGAGACAGTCCTTGGCTCTGGGGCCAACGTCCTGACTTTC. The V gene is TRBV7-9, the J gene TRBJ2-6; a weak D match, TRBD1 (5 bases). This CDR3 has 17 residues. V lost 6 bases and J lost 0, with 15 bases in between. The germline V gene encodes CDR1 SEHNR and CDR2 FQNEAQ (reference sequence).

A remark on this clone: This sample includes further DNA sequences coding for the same CDR3. V is TRBV5-1 and J is TRBJ2-5; D is unclear. Germline CDR1 SGHRS, CDR2 YFSETQ. V lost 5 bases to trimming and J lost 2 bases, with 4 bases between them. The CDR3 covers 11 residues. The CDR3 DNA reads as TGCGCCAGCAGTTATCAAGAGACCCAGTACTTC. Encoded protein: CASSYQETQYF.

This chain uses TRBV21-1 with TRBJ2-7; TRBD1, the table's D call, was not compared with the DNA. TRBV21-1 represents a pseudogene. The CDR3 has 17 residues. In DNA form, the CDR3 reads TGTGCCAGCAGCAAATGGGGTCGACAGGGGGGTGCCTACGAGCAGTACTTC. This translates into CASSKWGRQGGAYEQYF.

This clone occurred a few times. This rearrangement joins TRBV5-6 to TRBJ1-4, with TRBD1 identical over 9 bases. With 4 bases clipped from V and 7 bases from J, the junction kept 8 bases outside the gene matches. CDR3 length: 15 residues. The germline V gene has CDR1 SGHDT and CDR2 YYEEEE. CDR3 sequence: CASSTGQGRGEKLFF. CDR3 sequence (DNA): TGTGCCAGCAGCACGGGACAGGGACGGGGTGAAAAACTGTTTTTT.